These 3 T cell receptor beta chains were sequenced from one sample in a study of PD-1 blockade in classical Hodgkin lymphoma. Sequenced by immunoSEQ multiplex PCR; TCRdb stores in-frame clones only, minus some. This sample has about 93,000 clones, with around 78% found just once. The time point is: cycle 4 day 1 (C4D1), after five to seven weeks of nivolumab. Every patient experienced relapse after autologous stem cell transplantation, and brentuximab vedotin exposure varied. Sequencing was performed on peripheral blood mononuclear cells (PBMCs), taken before the fourth cycle of nivolumab. The receptor set was obtained from a human donor with classical Hodgkin lymphoma.

The chain combines TRBV18 with TRBJ2-1; 7 nucleotides align to TRBD2. In germline, CDR1 is KGHSH, CDR2 LQKENI. Trimming took 1 base from V and 2 from J; bases not matched to a gene: 8. CDR3 size: 17 residues. The CDR3, as DNA: TGTGCCAGCTCACCACGACTAGCCTCCTCTGCCTACAATGAGCAGTTCTTC. It specifies CASSPRLASSAYNEQFF.

With regard to this clone: This same CDR3 is encoded by further DNA sequences in the sample. The chain couples TRBV2 to TRBJ2-5; D gene uncertain. CDR1 is SNHLY and CDR2 is FYNNEI in the germline V gene. This CDR3 spans 13 amino acids. V was cut by 5 bases and J by 7 bases, with 14 bases left in between. The CDR3 nucleotides are TGTGCCAGCAGTCCATCGGGCGGTAGGACCCAGTACTTC. It is translated as CASSPSGGRTQYF.

V gene TRBV19 combines with J gene TRBJ2-7; 8 nucleotides match TRBD1. V lost 10 bases, J lost 5 bases, and 10 bases stayed unmatched. The CDR3 covers 13 residues. Germline-derived CDR1 and CDR2 are LNHDA and SQIVND (reference sequence). DNA for the CDR3: TGTGCCAAACAGGGGGAGTTCCAACACGAGCAGTACTTC. Translating it yields CAKQGEFQHEQYF. Full variable domain (remainder filled in from reference TRBV19 and TRBJ2-7): DGGITQSPKYLFRKEGQNVTLSCEQNLNHDAMYWYRQDPGQGLRLIYYSQIVNDFQKGDIAEGYSVSREKKESFPLTVTSAQKNPTAFYLCAKQGEFQHEQYFGPGTRLTVT.